This entry lists 19 T cell receptor beta chains sequenced from one sample in a study of cytomegalovirus exposure and HLA in healthy donors (dated by TCRdb to the late 2010s). The library relied on the immunoSEQ multiplex PCR assay. For the multiplex PCR, a mixture combining 60 forward primers for TCR Vbeta segments and 13 reverse primers for TCR Jbeta segments was used. TCRdb mirrors the immuneACCESS table, restricted to in-frame sequences. Some clones are absent from its copies; in checked studies, under half trace to an unresolved V gene, and the reason for the others is unknown. The sample table records some 140,000 clones. Under 2% of the sample belongs to the ten largest clones. The specimen sequenced was PBMCs. Every receptor here comes from a woman in her 40s in good health and CMV-seronegative.

The chain carries TRBV19 and TRBJ1-3; no clear D gene. Germline CDR1 is LNHDA and CDR2 is SQIVND (reference sequence). The CDR3 runs to 15 residues. The ends were cut back, 3 bases at V and 5 bases at J, with 14 bases in the middle. CDR3 nucleotide sequence: TGTGCCAGTAGTATTAGCCGGCTTCGGCGAAACACCATATATTTT. This gives the protein CASSISRLRRNTIYF.

The V gene is TRBV7-6, the J gene TRBJ2-3; D remains unclear. CDR1 and CDR2 (germline): SGHVS, FNYEAQ. V lost 1 base to trimming and J lost 6 bases, with 5 bases between them. CDR3 size: 12 residues. CDR3 protein: CASSLGLDTQYF. The CDR3 nucleotides are TGTGCCAGCAGCTTAGGGCTGGATACGCAGTATTTT.

This rearrangement joins TRBV4-2 to TRBJ2-5; D is undetermined. Germline V gene data show CDR1 as LGHNA and CDR2 as YNFKEQ. This CDR3 has 14 amino acids. V lost 1 base to trimming and J lost 1 base, with 7 bases between them. Here the CDR3 DNA reads TGTGCCAGCAGCCAAGGAGCCGTCCAAGAGACCCAGTACTTC. Amino acids: CASSQGAVQETQYF.

The chain links TRBV2 to TRBJ2-7; D unclear. Trimming left V 3 bases short and J 4 bases short, with 7 bases between. CDR1 SNHLY and CDR2 FYNNEI come from the germline V gene. This CDR3 has 12 residues. CDR3 sequence: CASSESAYEQYF. CDR3 sequence (DNA): TGTGCCAGCAGTGAGTCAGCGTACGAGCAGTACTTC.

CDR3 nucleotides: TGTGCCAGCAGCCGCGGAGATGGGACACACTACACCTTC. Translated, it gives CASSRGDGTHYTF. The chain joins TRBV14 to TRBJ1-2; D is perhaps TRBD1 (6 bases). V was pared by 4 bases and J by 10 bases, with 16 bases between. The CDR3 spans 13 residues. Germline V gene sequence: CDR1 SGHDN, CDR2 FVKESK.

The CDR3 is CASRPGLAGHEQYF. CDR3 sequence (DNA): TGTGCCAGCAGACCGGGACTAGCGGGCCACGAGCAGTACTTC. V and J are TRBV28 and TRBJ2-7; 12 nucleotides agree with TRBD2. Germline lookup yields CDR1 MDHEN and CDR2 SYDVKM. V lost 6 bases, J lost 5 bases, and 5 bases stayed unmatched. The CDR3 is 14 residues long.

The CDR3 spells CASSSGPRGGGTYEQYF. CDR3 nucleotides: TGTGCCAGCAGCTCTGGCCCAAGGGGCGGGGGGACCTACGAGCAGTACTTC. The chain combines TRBV5-6 with TRBJ2-7, with 8 bases matching TRBD2. Germline CDR1 and CDR2: SGHDT and YYEEEE. The CDR3 is 17 residues long. V was pared by 3 bases and J by 2 bases, with 13 bases of the junction left unmatched.

Details on this clone: The junction departs from germline at one end; a sequencing error may be responsible. The same CDR3 also results from other DNA sequences found in this sample. The V gene is TRBV2, the J gene TRBJ2-7, with D uncertain. CDR1 and CDR2 from the germline V gene are SNHLY and FYNNEI. This CDR3 has 13 amino acids. The CDR3 bases are TGCGCCAGCAGCGAGCTGGGCCCCTACGAGCAGTACTTC. The encoded protein is CASSELGPYEQYF.

The chain employs TRBV28 and TRBJ2-7; tentatively, D is TRBD1 (6 bases). Trimming took 3 bases from V and 2 from J, leaving 26 bases between them. The CDR3 sequence is 19 residues long. Per the germline V gene, CDR1 is MDHEN and CDR2 is SYDVKM. CDR3 sequence (DNA): TGTGCCAGCAGTTTCGTTGGCCCAGTGGGACAACAGGGTGCCTACGAGCAGTACTTC. It encodes CASSFVGPVGQQGAYEQYF.

The chain has TRBV2 and TRBJ2-6; weak D call: TRBD2 (6 bases). The V end lost 3 bases, the J end lost 12 bases, and 12 bases lay between the germline ends. CDR1 SNHLY and CDR2 FYNNEI come from the germline V gene. The CDR3 covers 13 residues. Here the CDR3 reads CASSEAGSGVLTF. DNA for the CDR3: TGTGCCAGCAGTGAGGCGGGGTCCGGCGTCCTGACTTTC. Based on the CDR3 plus reference TRBV2 and TRBJ2-6, the full variable domain is EPEVTQTPSHQVTQMGQEVILRCVPISNHLYFYWYRQILGQKVEFLVSFYNNEISEKSEIFDDQFSVERPDGSNFTLKIRSTKLEDSAMYFCASSEAGSGVLTFGAGSRLTVL.

The V call is TRBV10-2, the J call TRBJ2-7, with TRBD1 identical over 8 bases. The junction had 7 bases not matched to a gene; V was cut back by 6 bases and J by 0 bases. This CDR3 has 15 residues. Per germline, CDR1 WSHSY and CDR2 SAAADI. The CDR3 DNA follows: TGCGCCAGCAGGGACGGGACAGGCAACTCCTACGAGCAGTACGTC. Translating gives CASRDGTGNSYEQYV.

The chain combines TRBV6-1 with TRBJ1-4; perhaps TRBD1 as D (6 bases). The germline gives CDR1 MNHNS, CDR2 SASEGT. This CDR3 is 14 amino acids long. Trimming took 5 bases from V and 7 from J, leaving 14 bases between them. CDR3 DNA: TGTGCCAGCAGTCTCCGACAGGTTGGTGAAAAACTGTTTTTT. Translated: CASSLRQVGEKLFF.

The rearrangement links TRBV7-2 to TRBJ2-1; a weak D match, TRBD2 (7 bases). CDR1 and CDR2 from the germline V gene are SGHTA and FQGNSA. V dropped 5 bases and J dropped 3 bases, with 11 bases sitting between them. This CDR3 spans 14 amino acids. This CDR3 reads CASSPGGRYNEQFF. The CDR3 DNA follows: TGTGCCAGCAGCCCCGGGGGGCGCTACAATGAGCAGTTCTTC.

V and J are TRBV7-9 and TRBJ1-2, with D possibly being TRBD1 (6 bases). The ends were cut back, 1 base at V and 7 bases at J, with 16 bases in the middle. The CDR3 is made up of 15 amino acids. Germline V gives CDR1 SEHNR, CDR2 FQNEAQ (reference sequence). The CDR3 spells CASSLETGGLVGYTF. The CDR3 DNA is TGTGCCAGCAGCTTAGAGACAGGTGGTCTGGTTGGCTACACCTTC.

The chain is built from TRBV28 and TRBJ2-7, with D tentatively TRBD2 (6 bases). Trimming took off 6 bases at V and 2 bases at J, with 14 bases between the two ends. The germline gives CDR1 MDHEN, CDR2 SYDVKM. This CDR3 region has 14 residues. The CDR3 DNA follows: TGTGCCAGCAGGGAGGGACCGGGCCCCTACGAGCAGTACTTC. Protein sequence: CASREGPGPYEQYF.

The chain uses TRBV6-6 and TRBJ2-7; tentative D call: TRBD2 (5 bases). V was pared by 7 bases and J by 0 bases, with 10 bases between. Germline V gene lookup returns CDR1 MNHNY and CDR2 SVGAGI (reference sequence). This CDR3 is 13 amino acids long. The CDR3 here is CASTNRGSYEQYF. The CDR3 DNA reads TGTGCCAGCACCAACCGGGGCTCCTACGAGCAGTACTTC.

The rearrangement uses TRBV10-2 and TRBJ2-7; 9 positions match TRBD1. The CDR3 has 15 residues. Looked up from germline, CDR1 is WSHSY and CDR2 is SAAADI. V shed 5 bases and J 4 bases; nucleotides not matched to a gene: 9. The CDR3 here is CASSTPGQGMYEQYV. The CDR3 nucleotides read TGCGCCAGCAGTACCCCGGGACAGGGTATGTACGAGCAGTACGTC.

The chain has TRBV4-3 and TRBJ2-5; weak D call: TRBD2 (5 bases). CDR1 and CDR2 from the germline V gene are LGHNA and YSLEER. There are 13 residues in the CDR3. V lost 4 bases and J 2 bases, leaving 8 bases between the germline ends. CDR3 region: CASSPGVQETQYF. As DNA, the CDR3 is TGCGCCAGCAGCCCCGGGGTGCAAGAGACCCAGTACTTC.

This CDR3 reads CASSPGGLGANVLTF. The CDR3 DNA reads as TGTGCCAGCAGCCCAGGGGGCCTTGGGGCCAACGTCCTGACTTTC. V is TRBV11-3 and J is TRBJ2-6, with TRBD1 identical over 8 bases. The CDR3 sequence is 15 residues long. Germline V lookup: CDR1 SGHNT, CDR2 YENEEA. J lost 3 bases, V lost 5 bases, and 3 bases had no gene match. The full variable domain, completed using reference TRBV11-3 and TRBJ2-6, is EAGVVQSPRYKIIEKKQPVAFWCNPISGHNTLYWYLQNLGQGPELLIRYENEEAVDDSQLPKDRFSAERLKGVDSTLKIQPAELGDSAVYLCASSPGGLGANVLTFGAGSRLTVL.